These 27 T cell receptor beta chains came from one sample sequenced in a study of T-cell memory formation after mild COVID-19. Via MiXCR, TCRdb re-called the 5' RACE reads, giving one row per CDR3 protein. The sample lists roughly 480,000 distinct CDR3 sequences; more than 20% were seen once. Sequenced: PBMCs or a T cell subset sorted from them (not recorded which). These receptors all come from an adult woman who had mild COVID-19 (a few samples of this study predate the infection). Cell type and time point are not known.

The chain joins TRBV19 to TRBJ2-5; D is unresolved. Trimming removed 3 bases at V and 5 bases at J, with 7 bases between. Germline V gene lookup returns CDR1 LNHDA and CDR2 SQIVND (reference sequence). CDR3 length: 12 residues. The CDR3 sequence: CASSMLWETQYF. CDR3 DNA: TGTGCCAGTAGTATGTTATGGGAGACCCAGTACTTC. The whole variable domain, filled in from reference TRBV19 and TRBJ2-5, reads DGGITQSPKYLFRKEGQNVTLSCEQNLNHDAMYWYRQDPGQGLRLIYYSQIVNDFQKGDIAEGYSVSREKKESFPLTVTSAQKNPTAFYLCASSMLWETQYFGPGTRLLVL.

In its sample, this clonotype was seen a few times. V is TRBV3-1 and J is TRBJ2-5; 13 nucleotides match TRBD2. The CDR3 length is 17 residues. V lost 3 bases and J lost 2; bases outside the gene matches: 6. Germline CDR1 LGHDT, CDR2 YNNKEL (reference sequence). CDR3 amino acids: CASSQFGTSGIQETQYF. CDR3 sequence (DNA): TGTGCCAGCAGCCAGTTCGGGACTAGCGGGATACAAGAGACCCAGTACTTC.

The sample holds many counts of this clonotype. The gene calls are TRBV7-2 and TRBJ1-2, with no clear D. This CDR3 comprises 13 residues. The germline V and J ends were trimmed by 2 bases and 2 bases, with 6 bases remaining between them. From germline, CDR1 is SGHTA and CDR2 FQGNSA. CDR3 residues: CASSLRGNYGYTF. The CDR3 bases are TGTGCCAGCAGCTTACGGGGAAACTATGGCTACACCTTC.

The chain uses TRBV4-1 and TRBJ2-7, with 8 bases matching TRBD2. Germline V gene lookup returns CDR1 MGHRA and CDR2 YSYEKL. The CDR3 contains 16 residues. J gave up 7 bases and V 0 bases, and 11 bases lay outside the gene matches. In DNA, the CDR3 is TGCGCCAGCAGCCAAGATTCTGCCGGGGGGGCCTGGGAGCAGTACTTC. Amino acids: CASSQDSAGGAWEQYF.

CDR3 DNA sequence: TGTGCCAGCAGCATTCTAGACAGGGGGAAAACCGGGGAGCTGTTTTTT. Its protein is CASSILDRGKTGELFF. The chain carries TRBV5-4 and TRBJ2-2, with 9 bases identical to TRBD1. Germline V gene data show CDR1 as SGHNT and CDR2 as YYREEE (reference sequence). The ends lost 4 bases at V and 5 bases at J; junction bases unmatched: 9. The CDR3 length is 16 residues. Based on the CDR3 plus reference TRBV5-4 and TRBJ2-2, the full variable domain is ETGVTQSPTHLIKTRGQQVTLRCSSQSGHNTVSWYQQALGQGPQFIFQYYREEENGRGNFPPRFSGLQFPNYSSELNVNALELDDSALYLCASSILDRGKTGELFFGEGSRLTVL.

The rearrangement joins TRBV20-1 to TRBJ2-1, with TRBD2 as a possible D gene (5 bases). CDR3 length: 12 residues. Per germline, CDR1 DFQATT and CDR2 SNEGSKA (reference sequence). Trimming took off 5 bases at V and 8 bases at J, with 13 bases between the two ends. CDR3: CSAGRGSYEQFF. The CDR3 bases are TGCAGTGCTGGTCGAGGGAGCTATGAGCAGTTCTTC.

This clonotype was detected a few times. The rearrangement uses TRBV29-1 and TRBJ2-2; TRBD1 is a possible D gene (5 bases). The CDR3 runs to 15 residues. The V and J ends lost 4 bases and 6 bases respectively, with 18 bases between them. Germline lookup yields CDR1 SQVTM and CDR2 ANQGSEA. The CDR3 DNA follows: TGCAGCGTTGTCCCAGGGCCCGTTGCTTCCGGGGAGCTGTTTTTT. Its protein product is CSVVPGPVASGELFF.

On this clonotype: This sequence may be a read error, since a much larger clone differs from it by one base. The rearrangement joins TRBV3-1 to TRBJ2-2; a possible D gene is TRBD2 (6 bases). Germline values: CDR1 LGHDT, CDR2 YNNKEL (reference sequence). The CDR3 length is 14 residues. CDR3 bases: TGTGACAGCAGCCGGGGACTGACCACCGGGGAGCTGTTTTTT. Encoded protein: CDSSRGLTTGELFF.

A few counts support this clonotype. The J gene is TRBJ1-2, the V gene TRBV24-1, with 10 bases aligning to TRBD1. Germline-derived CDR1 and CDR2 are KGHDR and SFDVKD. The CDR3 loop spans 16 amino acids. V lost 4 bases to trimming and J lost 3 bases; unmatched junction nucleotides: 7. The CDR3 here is CATSETGQGLDYGYTF. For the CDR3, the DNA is TGTGCCACCAGTGAGACGGGACAGGGGCTCGACTATGGCTACACCTTC.

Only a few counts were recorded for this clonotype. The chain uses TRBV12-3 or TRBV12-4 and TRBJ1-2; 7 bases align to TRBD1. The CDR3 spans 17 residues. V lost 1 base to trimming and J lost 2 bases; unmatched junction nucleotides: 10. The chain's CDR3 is CASSLEPRDRANYGYTF. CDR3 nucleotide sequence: TGTGCCAGCAGTTTAGAACCGAGGGACAGAGCGAACTATGGCTACACCTTC.

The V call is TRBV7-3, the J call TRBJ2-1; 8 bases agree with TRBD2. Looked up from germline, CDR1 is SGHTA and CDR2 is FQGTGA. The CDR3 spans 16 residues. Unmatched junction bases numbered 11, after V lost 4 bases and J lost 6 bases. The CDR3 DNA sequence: TGTGCCAGCAGCTCCGGATCCGGGACTAGAGGCAATGAGCAGTTCTTC. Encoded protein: CASSSGSGTRGNEQFF.

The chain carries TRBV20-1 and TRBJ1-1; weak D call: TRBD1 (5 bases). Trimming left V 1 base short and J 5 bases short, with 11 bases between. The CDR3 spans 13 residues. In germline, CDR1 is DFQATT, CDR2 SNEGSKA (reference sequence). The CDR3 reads CSARAGRGTEAFF. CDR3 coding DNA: TGCAGTGCTAGAGCCGGGCGGGGGACTGAAGCTTTCTTT.

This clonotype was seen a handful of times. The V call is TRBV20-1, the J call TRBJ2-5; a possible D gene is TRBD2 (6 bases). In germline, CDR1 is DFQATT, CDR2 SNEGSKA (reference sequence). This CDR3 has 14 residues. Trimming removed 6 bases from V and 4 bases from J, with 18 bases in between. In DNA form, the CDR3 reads TGCAGTGCCTGGGACTCTGGGAAGGGAGAGACCCAGTACTTC. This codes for CSAWDSGKGETQYF.

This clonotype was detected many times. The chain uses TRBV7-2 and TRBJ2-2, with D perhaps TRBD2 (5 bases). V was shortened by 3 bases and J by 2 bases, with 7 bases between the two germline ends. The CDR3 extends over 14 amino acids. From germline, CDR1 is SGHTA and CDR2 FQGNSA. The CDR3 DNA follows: TGTGCCAGCAGCTTCGGGGTTAACACCGGGGAGCTGTTTTTT. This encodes CASSFGVNTGELFF.

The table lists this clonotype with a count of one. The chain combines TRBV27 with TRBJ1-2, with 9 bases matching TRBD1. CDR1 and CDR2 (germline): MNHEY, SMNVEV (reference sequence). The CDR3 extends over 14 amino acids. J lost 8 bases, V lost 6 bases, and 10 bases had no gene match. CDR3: CASRAEQGAEGYTF. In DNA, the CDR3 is TGTGCCAGCAGGGCCGAACAGGGGGCGGAGGGCTACACCTTC.

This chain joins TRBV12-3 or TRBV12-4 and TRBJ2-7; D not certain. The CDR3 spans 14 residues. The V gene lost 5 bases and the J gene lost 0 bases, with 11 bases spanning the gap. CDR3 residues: CASSAGRSSYEQYF. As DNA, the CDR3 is TGTGCCAGCAGTGCCGGACGGAGCTCCTACGAGCAGTACTTC.

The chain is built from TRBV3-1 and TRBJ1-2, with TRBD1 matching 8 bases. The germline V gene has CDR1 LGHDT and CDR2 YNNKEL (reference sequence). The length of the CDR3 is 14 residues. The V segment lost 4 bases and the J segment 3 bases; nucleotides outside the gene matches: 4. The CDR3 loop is CASSPSTGDYGYTF. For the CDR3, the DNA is TGTGCCAGCAGCCCGTCGACAGGGGACTATGGCTACACCTTC.

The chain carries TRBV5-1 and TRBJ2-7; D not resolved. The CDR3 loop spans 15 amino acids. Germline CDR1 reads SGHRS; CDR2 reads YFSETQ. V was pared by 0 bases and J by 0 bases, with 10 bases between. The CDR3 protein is CASSLAGSVSYEQYF. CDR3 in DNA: TGCGCCAGCAGCTTGGCCGGGTCCGTCTCCTACGAGCAGTACTTC.

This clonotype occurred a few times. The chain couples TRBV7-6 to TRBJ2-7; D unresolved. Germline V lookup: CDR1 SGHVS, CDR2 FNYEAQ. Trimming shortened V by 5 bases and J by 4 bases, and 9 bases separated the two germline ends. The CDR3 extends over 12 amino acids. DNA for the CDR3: TGTGCCAGCAGCGACGCCAATTACGAGCAGTACTTC. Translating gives CASSDANYEQYF.

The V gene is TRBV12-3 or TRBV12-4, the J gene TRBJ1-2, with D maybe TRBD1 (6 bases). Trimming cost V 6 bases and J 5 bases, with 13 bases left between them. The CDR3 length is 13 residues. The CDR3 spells CASSEGGSYGYTF. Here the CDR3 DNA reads TGTGCCAGCAGCGAGGGGGGATCGTATGGCTACACCTTC.

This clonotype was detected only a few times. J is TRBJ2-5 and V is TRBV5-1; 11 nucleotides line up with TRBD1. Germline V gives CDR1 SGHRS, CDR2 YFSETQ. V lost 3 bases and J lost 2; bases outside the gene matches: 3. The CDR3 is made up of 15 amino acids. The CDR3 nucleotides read TGCGCCAGCAGCTCGAGGGACAGGGGGCAAGAGACCCAGTACTTC. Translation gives CASSSRDRGQETQYF.

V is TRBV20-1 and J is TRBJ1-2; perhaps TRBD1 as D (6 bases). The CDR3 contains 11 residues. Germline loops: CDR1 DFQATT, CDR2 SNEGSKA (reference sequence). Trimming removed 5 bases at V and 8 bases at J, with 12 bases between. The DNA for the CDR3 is TGCAGTGCTGACAGGTCCAGGGGCTACACCTTC. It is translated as CSADRSRGYTF.

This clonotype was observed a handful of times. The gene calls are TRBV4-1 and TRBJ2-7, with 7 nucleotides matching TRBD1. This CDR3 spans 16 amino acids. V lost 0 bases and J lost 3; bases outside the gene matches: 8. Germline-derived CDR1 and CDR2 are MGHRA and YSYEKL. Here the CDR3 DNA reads TGCGCCAGCAGCCAAGATTCGGAGACAGGGCTCTACGAGCAGTACTTC. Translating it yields CASSQDSETGLYEQYF.

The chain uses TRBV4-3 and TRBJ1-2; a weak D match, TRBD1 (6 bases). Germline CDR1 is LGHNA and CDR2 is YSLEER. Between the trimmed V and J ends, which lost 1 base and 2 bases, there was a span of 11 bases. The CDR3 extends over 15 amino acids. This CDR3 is CASSQVEGGNYGYTF. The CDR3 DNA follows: TGCGCCAGCAGCCAAGTCGAAGGGGGGAACTATGGCTACACCTTC.

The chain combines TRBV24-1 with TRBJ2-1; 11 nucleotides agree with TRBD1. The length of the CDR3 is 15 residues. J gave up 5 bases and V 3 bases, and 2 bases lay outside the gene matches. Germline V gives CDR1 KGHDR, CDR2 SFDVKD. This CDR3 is CATSDPDRGHNEQFF. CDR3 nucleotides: TGTGCCACCAGTGATCCGGACAGGGGGCACAATGAGCAGTTCTTC.

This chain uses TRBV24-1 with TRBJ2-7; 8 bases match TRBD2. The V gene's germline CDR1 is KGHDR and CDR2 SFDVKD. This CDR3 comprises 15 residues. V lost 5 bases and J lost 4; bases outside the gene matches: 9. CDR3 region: CATSAPAGGAYEQYF. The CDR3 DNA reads TGTGCCACCAGTGCCCCCGCCGGGGGGGCGTACGAGCAGTACTTC.

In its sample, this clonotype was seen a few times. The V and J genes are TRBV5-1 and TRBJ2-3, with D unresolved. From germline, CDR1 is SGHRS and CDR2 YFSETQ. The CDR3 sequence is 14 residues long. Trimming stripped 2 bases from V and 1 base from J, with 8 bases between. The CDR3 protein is CASSFTDRTDTQYF. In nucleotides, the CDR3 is TGCGCCAGCAGCTTCACCGATCGCACAGATACGCAGTATTTT.